Presented here are 31 T cell receptor beta chains from one specimen sequenced in a study of Ad26.COV2.S vaccination and SARS-CoV-2 variants (dated by TCRdb to the early 2020s). The treatment or condition label on this specimen signifies: roughly 20 received Ad26.COV2.S at low or high dose, single or two shots; 5 received placebo; per-sample allocation not given. For vaccine and placebo recipients, repertoires were sequenced using samples collected on day 63 after the first injection. Receptors were amplified or captured by the immunoSEQ multiplex PCR assay. The source is immuneACCESS, and TCRdb retained only in-frame sequences with V and J called. Part of the clones is not carried over; for the studies checked, unresolved V genes explain less than half of this, and the remainder is unexplained. The table for this sample lists hundreds of thousands of clones; more than 70% of them were counted only once. The ten largest account for 1.5% of the sample.

Material: peripheral blood, obtained in a trial of Ad26.COV2.S vaccine versus placebo. The receptors originated from a person aged 18-65 years who received the Ad26.COV2.S COVID-19 vaccine or a placebo.

The V gene is TRBV12-3 or TRBV12-4, the J gene TRBJ2-7, with unresolved D. Trimming pared 1 base from V and 6 bases from J, leaving 10 bases between. The CDR3 sequence is 13 residues long. The CDR3 bases are TGTGCCAGCAGTTTAGAATCCAGTGGCGAGCAGTACTTC. The encoded protein is CASSLESSGEQYF.

The chain employs TRBV27 and TRBJ2-4, with 10 positions matching TRBD1. The germline V gene encodes CDR1 MNHEY and CDR2 SMNVEV (reference sequence). Unmatched junction bases numbered 7, after V lost 4 bases and J lost 4 bases. The CDR3 contains 16 residues. Here the CDR3 DNA reads TGTGCCAGCAGTTCACCCCCGGGACAGGGGAAAAACATTCAGTACTTC. This translates into CASSSPPGQGKNIQYF.

The chain joins TRBV2 to TRBJ2-5; 12 nucleotides line up with TRBD2. CDR1 SNHLY and CDR2 FYNNEI come from the germline V gene. The CDR3 loop spans 17 amino acids. V lost 4 bases to trimming and J lost 7 bases; unmatched junction nucleotides: 13. CDR3 sequence reads: CASSGGLAGWSRGTQYF. CDR3 bases: TGTGCCAGCAGTGGGGGACTAGCGGGTTGGTCTCGAGGGACCCAGTACTTC.

The chain uses TRBV19 and TRBJ2-5; D tentatively fits TRBD1 or TRBD2 (6 bases each). Per germline, CDR1 LNHDA and CDR2 SQIVND (reference sequence). The length of the CDR3 is 15 residues. V lost 6 bases, J lost 2 bases, and 16 bases lay in between. In DNA, the CDR3 is TGTGCCAGTAGGGAATCTCGGGGGCCTCAAGAGACCCAGTACTTC. This gives the protein CASRESRGPQETQYF.

The V and J genes are TRBV5-4 and TRBJ1-6; no clear D. The ends were cut back, 4 bases at V and 0 bases at J, with 14 bases in the middle. The CDR3 loop spans 17 amino acids. CDR1 and CDR2 from the germline V gene are SGHNT and YYREEE (reference sequence). CDR3 nucleotides: TGTGCCAGCAGCGTGGGTGGAGCCAGCTCCTATAATTCACCCCTCCACTTT. Its translation: CASSVGGASSYNSPLHF.

This clone has only one observation. This chain uses TRBV18 with TRBJ1-1, with no clear D. CDR1 is KGHSH and CDR2 is LQKENI in the germline V gene. The CDR3 is 12 amino acids. Trimming took 0 bases from V and 11 from J, leaving 10 bases between them. The DNA for the CDR3 is TGTGCCAGCTCACCACCCGACCTCAGGGCTTTCTTT. Its translation: CASSPPDLRAFF.

V usage is TRBV7-9 and J usage is TRBJ2-1; possibly TRBD2 for D (6 bases). V was cut by 4 bases and J by 6 bases, with 10 bases left in between. The CDR3 contains 13 residues. Per germline, CDR1 SEHNR and CDR2 FQNEAQ (reference sequence). The CDR3 nucleotides read TGTGCCAGCAGCTCGACTAGAGTCAATGAGCAGTTCTTC. Translating it yields CASSSTRVNEQFF.

The chain has TRBV10-3 and TRBJ1-2; 8 bases are shared with TRBD1. Germline V CDR1 and CDR2: ENHRY, SYGVKD. V was pared by 0 bases and J by 2 bases, with 8 bases of the junction left unmatched. The CDR3 contains 17 residues. The CDR3 here is CAISESKTSGGNYGYTF. CDR3 sequence (DNA): TGTGCCATCAGTGAGTCGAAAACCTCAGGGGGCAACTATGGCTACACCTTC.

The chain carries TRBV7-2 and TRBJ1-3; TRBD1 might be the D (5 bases). CDR1 is SGHTA and CDR2 is FQGNSA in the germline V gene. The CDR3 has 16 residues. V was pared by 1 base and J by 0 bases, with 10 bases between. The DNA for the CDR3 is TGTGCCAGCAGCTTAGATCCAGGGCCCTCTGGAAACACCATATATTTT. This encodes CASSLDPGPSGNTIYF.

V is TRBV5-1 and J is TRBJ1-2, with 9 bases that match TRBD1. CDR1 SGHRS and CDR2 YFSETQ come from the germline V gene. V dropped 0 bases and J dropped 8; count of bases not matched to a gene: 5. The CDR3 is made up of 14 amino acids. The CDR3 spells CASSLAGQGNGYTF. The DNA of the CDR3 is TGCGCCAGCAGCTTGGCGGGACAGGGAAACGGCTACACCTTC.

V usage is TRBV11-2 and J usage is TRBJ2-7; D not resolved. The CDR3 spans 12 residues. Trimming cost V 0 bases and J 9 bases, with 9 bases left between them. Germline V gene data show CDR1 as SGHAT and CDR2 as FQNNGV. DNA of the CDR3: TGTGCCAGCAGCTTAGAGACCCAGGCGCAGTACTTC. Residues: CASSLETQAQYF. The full variable domain, rest sourced from reference TRBV11-2 and TRBJ2-7, is EAGVAQSPRYKIIEKRQSVAFWCNPISGHATLYWYQQILGQGPKLLIQFQNNGVVDDSQLPKDRFSAERLKGVDSTLKIQPAKLEDSAVYLCASSLETQAQYFGPGTRLTVT.

This rearrangement joins TRBV6-2 or TRBV6-3 to TRBJ2-3, with 11 bases lining up with TRBD2. Trimming removed 8 bases from V and 4 bases from J; junction bases left unmatched: 5. This CDR3 has 14 residues. The germline V gene encodes CDR1 MNHEY and CDR2 SVGEGT. The CDR3 spells CASRLAGGADTQYF. DNA for the CDR3: TGTGCCAGCCGCCTAGCGGGAGGCGCAGATACGCAGTATTTT.

The J gene is TRBJ2-4, the V gene TRBV3-1 (or the pseudogene TRBV3-2); possibly TRBD2 for D (6 bases). Germline V gives CDR1 LGHDT, CDR2 YNNKEL (reference sequence). The CDR3 consists of 16 residues. Trimming removed 3 bases from V and 0 bases from J, with 12 bases in between. In DNA, the CDR3 is TGTGCCAGCAGCCAGGAGGGTTGGGGAGCCAAAAACATTCAGTACTTC. It encodes CASSQEGWGAKNIQYF.

About this clone itself: Sequence at one end of the junction differs from germline and may be a read error. The chain has TRBV6-7 and TRBJ2-5; TRBD1 is a possible D gene (6 bases). TRBV6-7 is placed among ORFs of uncertain function. This CDR3 has 11 amino acids. CDR3 residues: CPDGGGETQYF. In DNA form, the CDR3 reads TGCCCGGATGGGGGCGGAGAGACCCAGTACTTC.

The sample holds one count of this clone. V gene TRBV9 combines with J gene TRBJ2-2; D is possibly TRBD1 (6 bases). Germline CDR1 SGDLS, CDR2 YYNGEE. Trimming left V 3 bases short and J 4 bases short, with 13 bases between. This CDR3 has 15 residues. DNA of the CDR3: TGTGCCAGCAGCGGTCAGGGGCAGGGCACCGGGGAGCTGTTTTTT. Protein product: CASSGQGQGTGELFF.

This chain links TRBV5-4 with TRBJ1-4; D unclear. Germline V gene sequence: CDR1 SGHNT, CDR2 YYREEE (reference sequence). V lost 0 bases and J 3 bases, leaving 9 bases between the germline ends. The CDR3 consists of 15 residues. CDR3 in amino acids: CASSLGRSSNEKLFF. Here the CDR3 DNA reads TGTGCCAGCAGCTTGGGTCGGTCCTCTAATGAAAAACTGTTTTTT.

J is TRBJ2-7 and V is TRBV2; TRBD2 aligns across 8 bases. The CDR3 is 13 amino acids. CDR1 and CDR2 from the germline V gene are SNHLY and FYNNEI. V lost 6 bases to trimming and J lost 2 bases; unmatched junction nucleotides: 3. The CDR3 sequence is CASRGAGAYEQYF. DNA for the CDR3: TGTGCCAGCAGGGGAGCGGGAGCCTACGAGCAGTACTTC. Full variable domain (missing parts from reference TRBV2 and TRBJ2-7): EPEVTQTPSHQVTQMGQEVILRCVPISNHLYFYWYRQILGQKVEFLVSFYNNEISEKSEIFDDQFSVERPDGSNFTLKIRSTKLEDSAMYFCASRGAGAYEQYFGPGTRLTVT.

The V and J genes are TRBV7-2 and TRBJ1-1; the D is unclear. CDR1 is SGHTA and CDR2 is FQGNSA in the germline V gene. V lost 5 bases, J lost 3 bases, and 25 bases lay in between. The CDR3 covers 18 residues. CDR3 sequence reads: CASSVKPPSPVKDTEAFF. The DNA for the CDR3 is TGTGCCAGCAGCGTAAAGCCCCCTTCCCCGGTTAAGGACACTGAAGCTTTCTTT.

The gene calls are TRBV1 and TRBJ1-1; the table's D call, TRBD1, has no DNA check behind it. TRBV1 is termed a pseudogene. The CDR3 extends over 17 amino acids. DNA of the CDR3: TGCACCAGCAGCCGTATCCAGGGGGCATACATGAACACTGAAGCTTTCTTT. Residues: CTSSRIQGAYMNTEAFF.

This rearrangement joins TRBV25-1 to TRBJ1-6, with D unresolved. The V gene lost 6 bases and the J gene lost 8 bases, with 11 bases spanning the gap. The germline gives CDR1 MGHDK, CDR2 SYGVNS. The CDR3 extends over 13 amino acids. The CDR3 here is CASRGLVHSPLHF. CDR3 nucleotide sequence: TGTGCCAGCAGGGGCCTGGTTCATTCACCCCTCCACTTT.

The V gene is TRBV19, the J gene TRBJ2-6, with D hard to call. This CDR3 is built from 17 residues. Per germline, CDR1 LNHDA and CDR2 SQIVND (reference sequence). Trimming took 7 bases from V and 0 from J, leaving 16 bases between them. The CDR3 DNA reads as TGTGCCAGTACCATGGGCCACACGAGCTCTGGGGCCAACGTCCTGACTTTC. Translation: CASTMGHTSSGANVLTF.

The genes are TRBV7-9 and TRBJ1-5; no reliable D call. Trimming removed 1 base at V and 10 bases at J, with 8 bases between. Germline V gives CDR1 SEHNR, CDR2 FQNEAQ (reference sequence). The length of the CDR3 is 12 residues. The CDR3 DNA is TGTGCCAGCAGCTTAGGAGCGAATCCCCAGCATTTT. Residues: CASSLGANPQHF. Based on the CDR3 plus reference TRBV7-9 and TRBJ1-5, the full variable domain is DTGVSQNPRHKITKRGQNVTFRCDPISEHNRLYWYRQTLGQGPEFLTYFQNEAQLEKSRLLSDRFSAERPKGSFSTLEIQRTEQGDSAMYLCASSLGANPQHFGDGTRLSIL.

The V and J genes are TRBV6-5 and TRBJ1-4; D unresolved. Trimming shortened V by 2 bases and J by 8 bases, and 15 bases separated the two germline ends. Germline V lookup: CDR1 MNHEY, CDR2 SVGAGI. This CDR3 spans 15 amino acids. CDR3 nucleotides: TGTGCCAGCAGTTACGGTGGTGTCCCTGGGGAAAAACTGTTTTTT. Translation gives CASSYGGVPGEKLFF.

This chain uses TRBV29-1 with TRBJ1-1; D ambiguous. V was clipped by 3 bases and J by 3 bases, with 11 bases between them. Germline V gene data show CDR1 as SQVTM and CDR2 as ANQGSEA. This CDR3 spans 13 amino acids. CDR3 region: CSVEKGPYTEAFF. In DNA form, the CDR3 reads TGCAGCGTTGAGAAGGGTCCGTACACTGAAGCTTTCTTT.

The genes are TRBV5-4 and TRBJ1-2, with D perhaps TRBD1 (5 bases). Germline lookup yields CDR1 SGHNT and CDR2 YYREEE (reference sequence). V lost 4 bases, J lost 6 bases, and 19 bases lay in between. The CDR3 loop spans 15 amino acids. CDR3 sequence: CASSPGFPGEHGYTF. Here the CDR3 DNA reads TGTGCCAGCAGCCCAGGGTTCCCTGGGGAGCATGGCTACACCTTC.

V is TRBV4-2 and J is TRBJ2-4; D not resolved. Germline lookup yields CDR1 LGHNA and CDR2 YNFKEQ. V lost 0 bases to trimming and J lost 0 bases, with 6 bases between them. This CDR3 is built from 15 residues. CDR3 residues: CASSQDRVAKNIQYF. CDR3 nucleotide sequence: TGTGCCAGCAGCCAAGATCGGGTAGCCAAAAACATTCAGTACTTC.

The rearrangement joins TRBV7-2 to TRBJ2-1, with 8 bases lining up with TRBD2. The CDR3 is 12 amino acids. Trimming at V came to 7 bases and at J to 8 bases, leaving 4 bases not matched to a gene. Germline V gives CDR1 SGHTA, CDR2 FQGNSA. The CDR3 DNA reads TGTGCCAGCAACCTTAGCGGGGATGAGCAGTTCTTC. Amino acids: CASNLSGDEQFF. Together with reference TRBV7-2 and TRBJ2-1, the CDR3 gives the full variable domain: GAGVSQSPSNKVTEKGKDVELRCDPISGHTALYWYRQSLGQGLEFLIYFQGNSAPDKSGLPSDRFSAERTGGSVSTLTIQRTQQEDSAVYLCASNLSGDEQFFGPGTRLTVL.

This chain uses TRBV12-3 or TRBV12-4 with TRBJ1-1; possible D gene TRBD1, 5 bases. CDR3 length: 12 residues. The V and J ends lost 6 bases and 8 bases respectively, with 13 bases between them. CDR3 nucleotide sequence: TGTGCCAGCAGGCCAGGGATATCGGAAGCTTTCTTT. It specifies CASRPGISEAFF.

The chain employs TRBV29-1 and TRBJ2-5; D not resolved. Trimming left V 4 bases short and J 4 bases short, with 10 bases between. Germline CDR1 and CDR2: SQVTM and ANQGSEA. This CDR3 comprises 12 residues. The CDR3 loop is CSVVEYVETQYF. DNA for the CDR3: TGCAGCGTTGTTGAGTATGTAGAGACCCAGTACTTC.

This clone came up a few times. The chain recombines TRBV10-3 with TRBJ2-2; no definite D call. V was trimmed by 10 bases and J by 0 bases, leaving 9 bases between them. Germline CDR1 ENHRY, CDR2 SYGVKD. The CDR3 length is 13 residues. CDR3 nucleotide sequence: TGTGCCACCACAGACGCGAACACCGGGGAGCTGTTTTTT. Translated, it gives CATTDANTGELFF.

The V call is TRBV18, the J call TRBJ1-1; perhaps TRBD1 as D (5 bases). The CDR3 covers 13 residues. Germline V gene lookup returns CDR1 KGHSH and CDR2 LQKENI. Trimming shortened V by 6 bases and J by 4 bases, and 12 bases separated the two germline ends. CDR3 nucleotides: TGTGCCAGCTCGCCAGGGTTGAGCACTGAAGCTTTCTTT. This sequence encodes CASSPGLSTEAFF.